The 11 T cell receptor beta chains below were found in one sample sequenced in a study of blood T cell repertoires in COVID-19. Measured with immunoSEQ multiplex PCR; TCRdb has only the in-frame clones, and not every one. There are approximately 380,000 clones in the sample; around nine tenths occur only once, and more than 0.95% lies in the top ten. The specimen sequenced was PBMCs or T cells enriched from blood (not recorded which). The receptors derive from a woman aged 18-29 years who had recovered from COVID-19.

In this sample, this clone turned up once. This rearrangement joins TRBV19 to TRBJ1-1, with 9 bases that match TRBD1. The V gene end was trimmed by 10 bases and the J gene end by 6 bases; junction bases not matched to a gene: 9. Germline CDR1 LNHDA, CDR2 SQIVND (reference sequence). This CDR3 region has 13 residues. The CDR3 protein is CATDRTGVAEAFF. CDR3 in DNA: TGTGCCACCGACCGGACAGGGGTGGCTGAAGCTTTCTTT.

The CDR3, as DNA: TGTGCCTGGGACGGCGGGATGGGAGCTTTCTTT. It specifies CAWDGGMGAFF. V and J are TRBV30 and TRBJ1-1; D unclear. Trimming stripped 5 bases from V and 10 bases from J, with 14 bases between. CDR3 length equals 11 residues. Per the germline V gene, CDR1 is GTSNPN and CDR2 is SVGIG (reference sequence).

The chain employs TRBV18 and TRBJ2-7; 8 bases match TRBD1. Trimming at V came to 3 bases and at J to 5 bases, leaving 15 bases not matched to a gene. Germline V gene lookup returns CDR1 KGHSH and CDR2 LQKENI. There are 17 residues in the CDR3. The CDR3 loop is CASSPIQTGGSFHEQYF. Here the CDR3 DNA reads TGTGCCAGCTCACCTATACAAACAGGGGGAAGTTTCCACGAGCAGTACTTC.

The chain carries TRBV18 and TRBJ2-7; 7 bases are a match to TRBD1. The CDR3 covers 15 residues. Trimming at V came to 5 bases and at J to 0 bases, leaving 7 bases not matched to a gene. Germline lookup yields CDR1 KGHSH and CDR2 LQKENI. CDR3 amino acids: CASSTGQVSSYEQYF. The CDR3 coding sequence is TGTGCCAGCTCAACAGGACAGGTGAGCTCCTACGAGCAGTACTTC.

The V gene is TRBV2, the J gene TRBJ2-7; 12 bases are shared with TRBD2. The CDR3 totals 15 residues. Germline values: CDR1 SNHLY, CDR2 FYNNEI. V lost 5 bases and J lost 2; bases outside the gene matches: 4. CDR3 loop: CASSSLAGGPYEQYF. CDR3 in DNA: TGTGCCAGCAGTTCTCTAGCGGGGGGGCCCTACGAGCAGTACTTC. Looking up the rest from reference TRBV2 and TRBJ2-7 gives the full variable domain: EPEVTQTPSHQVTQMGQEVILRCVPISNHLYFYWYRQILGQKVEFLVSFYNNEISEKSEIFDDQFSVERPDGSNFTLKIRSTKLEDSAMYFCASSSLAGGPYEQYFGPGTRLTVT.

V gene TRBV5-1 combines with J gene TRBJ2-3, with D uncertain. The CDR3 sequence is 13 residues long. V dropped 4 bases and J dropped 2 bases, with 8 bases sitting between them. Looked up from germline, CDR1 is SGHRS and CDR2 is YFSETQ. The CDR3 protein is CASSPESTDTQYF. As DNA, the CDR3 is TGCGCCAGCAGCCCTGAGTCCACAGATACGCAGTATTTT.

J is TRBJ1-1 and V is TRBV7-9, with 10 positions matching TRBD1. After removal of 5 bases from V and 3 bases from J, the junction contained 6 bases not matched to a gene. This CDR3 contains 15 residues. Germline V gene data show CDR1 as SEHNR and CDR2 as FQNEAQ (reference sequence). The CDR3 protein is CASSPGQGDHTEAFF. CDR3 sequence (DNA): TGTGCCAGCAGCCCCGGACAGGGGGATCACACTGAAGCTTTCTTT.

CDR3 amino acids: CASSSTEIRGNTEAFF. The DNA of the CDR3 is TGTGCCAGCAGTTCAACCGAGATCAGGGGAAACACTGAAGCTTTCTTT. The chain carries TRBV28 and TRBJ1-1, with TRBD1 as a possible D gene (6 bases). CDR3 length: 16 residues. Trimming shortened V by 4 bases and J by 2 bases, and 17 bases separated the two germline ends. From germline, CDR1 is MDHEN and CDR2 SYDVKM.

This clone has more than one count but fewer than ten. The V gene is TRBV4-1, the J gene TRBJ2-1, with a weak D call TRBD1 (6 bases). This CDR3 is 18 amino acids long. The V end was cut by 3 bases, the J end by 0 bases, with 18 bases between. The germline CDR1 and CDR2 sequences are MGHRA and YSYEKL. CDR3 coding DNA: TGCGCCAGCAGCCATCCACCCCGACAGGACCTCTCCTACAATGAGCAGTTCTTC. Its translation is CASSHPPRQDLSYNEQFF.

V and J are TRBV24-1 and TRBJ2-7, with D hard to call. The CDR3 consists of 15 residues. Germline lookup yields CDR1 KGHDR and CDR2 SFDVKD. Trimming stripped 1 base from V and 2 bases from J, with 11 bases between. The CDR3 loop reads CATSDFKGGPYEQYF. The CDR3 nucleotides are TGTGCCACCAGTGATTTTAAAGGCGGCCCCTACGAGCAGTACTTC.

The chain uses TRBV6-4 and TRBJ2-2; D might be TRBD1 (5 bases). The CDR3 runs 12 residues. Germline assignment: CDR1 MRHNA and CDR2 SNTAGT. V was clipped by 4 bases and J by 5 bases, with 5 bases between them. For the CDR3, the DNA is TGTGCCAGCAGTGCAGGGACCGGGGAGCTGTTTTTT. It encodes CASSAGTGELFF.